Presented here are 14 T cell receptor beta chains from one specimen sequenced in a study of T cells in Graves' hyperthyroidism and ophthalmopathy. TCR beta CDR3 regions were amplified from RNA transcripts. The TCR CDR3 was amplified in a first-round RT-PCR using the HTBI primer set. TCRdb passed the multiplex PCR reads through MiXCR, listing each CDR3 protein once. The sample yields about 680,000 distinct CDR3 sequences, about a third seen once. The sequencing input was blood. Receptors originate from a woman aged 40-49 years with Graves' hyperthyroidism.

The genes are TRBV30 and TRBJ2-7, with 7 nucleotides matching TRBD2. The germline V gene has CDR1 GTSNPN and CDR2 SVGIG (reference sequence). CDR3 size: 13 residues. The V and J ends lost 5 bases and 3 bases, in that order; junction bases with no gene match: 7. The CDR3 DNA reads TGTGCCTGGCAACGCGGGAGCGGCTACGAGCAGTACTTC. Its translation is CAWQRGSGYEQYF.

The chain employs TRBV9 and TRBJ1-2, with a possible D match to TRBD1 (5 bases). V gave up 1 base and J gave up 8 bases, with 15 bases separating them. Germline lookup yields CDR1 SGDLS and CDR2 YYNGEE. This CDR3 has 14 amino acids. This chain's CDR3 is CASSVWVPGLGYTF. The CDR3 coding sequence is TGTGCCAGCAGCGTATGGGTGCCAGGGCTGGGCTACACCTTC.

This clonotype was counted a few times. The V gene is TRBV10-3, the J gene TRBJ2-6, with D possibly being TRBD2 (6 bases). The V end was cut by 8 bases, the J end by 6 bases, with 11 bases between. The germline V gene encodes CDR1 ENHRY and CDR2 SYGVKD. The CDR3 spans 13 residues. DNA for the CDR3: TGTGCCATCCGGCCGGGGGAGGCCAACGTCCTGACTTTC. Protein sequence: CAIRPGEANVLTF.

This sequence joins TRBV7-2 and TRBJ1-2, with TRBD1 identical over 10 bases. Trimming cost V 8 bases and J 0 bases; bases outside gene matches: 15. The CDR3 contains 18 residues. Germline CDR1 reads SGHTA; CDR2 reads FQGNSA. The CDR3 spells CASGATSRDRGANYGYTF. CDR3 sequence (DNA): TGTGCCAGCGGCGCGACCAGCCGGGACAGGGGTGCTAACTATGGCTACACCTTC.

On this clonotype: This may be a read error: a much more frequent sequence differs by one nucleotide. J is TRBJ1-4 and V is TRBV27; D gene uncertain. This CDR3 has 15 residues. Germline lookup yields CDR1 MNHEY and CDR2 SMNVEV (reference sequence). In DNA form, the CDR3 reads TGTGCCAGCAGCGCGGACCCCAAGACTAATGAAAACCTGTTTTTT. It encodes CASSADPKTNENLFF.

This clonotype has only a few counts. This chain uses TRBV6-5 with TRBJ2-7; D is possibly TRBD1 or TRBD2 (5 bases each). The CDR3 length is 14 residues. V was cut by 5 bases and J by 2 bases, with 13 bases left in between. Germline CDR1 MNHEY, CDR2 SVGAGI. CDR3 in DNA: TGTGCCAGCAGTCTCCCGGGGACCGCCTACGAGCAGTACTTC. Translated, it gives CASSLPGTAYEQYF.

For this clonotype: This may come from a read error, since a much larger clone is one base off. Since no conserved phenylalanine or tryptophan closes the CDR3, a read error is the likely cause. The chain is built from TRBV7-8 and TRBJ1-5, with 7 bases that match TRBD1. CDR3 length equals 16 residues. V lost 0 bases, J lost 3 bases, and 5 bases stayed unmatched. The germline V gene encodes CDR1 SGHVS and CDR2 FQNEAQ. The DNA for the CDR3 is TGTGCCAGCAGCTTAGCAGGAGGGGGCTACAATCAGCCCCAGCATCTT. Protein: CASSLAGGGYNQPQHL.

CDR3 sequence reads: CASSPGQGLPLHF. The CDR3 DNA sequence: TGTGCCAGCAGTCCGGGACAGGGATTACCCCTCCACTTT. This chain uses TRBV27 with TRBJ1-6; 9 bases line up with TRBD1. The CDR3 runs 13 residues. With 5 bases clipped from V and 12 bases from J, the junction kept 5 bases outside the gene matches. Germline loops: CDR1 MNHEY, CDR2 SMNVEV (reference sequence).

The rearrangement links TRBV11-1 to TRBJ1-2, with TRBD1 identical over 8 bases. Germline CDR1 and CDR2: SGHAT and FQDESV (reference sequence). V shed 5 bases, J shed 6 bases, and the junction held 17 bases outside the gene matches. CDR3 length equals 17 residues. CDR3 DNA: TGTGCCAGCAGCCGCCGCAGAGGGGGGACAGGCTTGGATGGCTACACCTTC. Translating it yields CASSRRRGGTGLDGYTF.

This clonotype appeared many times. The chain carries TRBV29-1 and TRBJ1-1; 8 positions match TRBD1. J lost 4 bases, V lost 7 bases, and 5 bases had no gene match. This CDR3 has 12 amino acids. Germline CDR1 SQVTM, CDR2 ANQGSEA. CDR3 region: CSADRVGTEAFF. CDR3 DNA: TGCAGCGCGGACAGGGTGGGCACTGAAGCTTTCTTT.

In this sample, this clonotype turned up a few times. The genes are TRBV6-5 and TRBJ2-7; unclear D gene. The V gene's germline CDR1 is MNHEY and CDR2 SVGAGI. This CDR3 is 14 amino acids long. The V end was cut by 8 bases, the J end by 0 bases, with 14 bases between. The CDR3 here is CASSRRISSYEQYF. The CDR3 DNA sequence: TGTGCCAGCTCCCGCCGGATAAGCTCCTACGAGCAGTACTTC.

This clonotype turned up a few times. This sequence joins TRBV6-5 and TRBJ1-2; 7 bases map to TRBD1. V shed 7 bases and J 2 bases; nucleotides not matched to a gene: 7. Germline values: CDR1 MNHEY, CDR2 SVGAGI. CDR3 length: 14 residues. The CDR3 loop reads CASTRGTVNYGYTF. In DNA, the CDR3 is TGTGCCAGCACCCGAGGGACAGTAAACTATGGCTACACCTTC.

This sequence joins TRBV20-1 and TRBJ2-7; the D is unclear. With 6 bases removed from V and 0 bases from J, the gap between germline ends came to 12 bases. The CDR3 covers 13 residues. The germline V gene has CDR1 DFQATT and CDR2 SNEGSKA (reference sequence). The CDR3 DNA sequence: TGCAGTGCGCGACCGTCCACCTCCTACGAGCAGTACTTC. Protein product: CSARPSTSYEQYF.

Concerning this clonotype itself: A much more abundant neighbour one base away suggests this may be a read error. The J gene is TRBJ2-7, the V gene TRBV10-3; no definite D call. Trimming removed 10 bases at V and 5 bases at J, with 18 bases between. There are 13 residues in the CDR3. Germline values: CDR1 ENHRY, CDR2 SYGVKD. For the CDR3, the DNA is TGTGCCAGCAGCTCCACGGTAGGGCACGAGCAGTACTTC. It yields the protein CASSSTVGHEQYF.